These T cell receptor beta chains were read from a single sample in a study of cytomegalovirus exposure and HLA in healthy donors. Generated by immunoSEQ multiplex PCR, the TCRdb table keeps only in-frame clones and is missing some. This table has 100,000 to 150,000 clones, about four fifths appearing once. Sequencing was carried out using PBMCs. The receptor set was obtained from a man younger than 35 in good health and CMV-seronegative. Both conserved end residues are trimmed from each CDR3. The D gene is left open where the match is weak. Clone sizes are given selectively: once, few, many, or a class where the clone is expanded.

>TRBJ1-2|10|-|-|TRBV7-2
ASSLSISGYT
>TRBJ2-3|14|-|TRBD2|TRBV6-5
ASSYWAGGGTDTQY
>TRBJ2-1|16|-|TRBD2|TRBV7-2
ASSLLAGGQGGYNEQF
>TRBJ1-2|11|few|-|TRBV2
ASPLGRGSGYT
>TRBJ1-1|12|-|-|TRBV6-5
ARRGIPPNTEAF
>TRBJ2-7|15|-|TRBD1|TRBV5-1
ASSLRDRGAAPAEQY
>TRBJ1-2|18|few|-|TRBV11-2
ASSLEIGAGLSLANYGYT
>TRBJ2-3|12|once|TRBD1|TRBV28
ASSFRTGADTQY
>TRBJ1-5|13|-|TRBD1|TRBV15
ATSRSGGFGQPQH
>TRBJ2-7|12|-|-|TRBV7-2
ASSQGRSSYEQY
>TRBJ1-1|14|-|-|TRBV18
ASSSTAGVVNTEAF
>TRBJ2-1|14|-|-|TRBV13
ASSFRLVGTYNEQF
>TRBJ1-4|14|-|-|TRBV19
ASSSRDFGRNEKLF
>TRBJ2-5|11|-|TRBD2|TRBV6-5
ASIVTSGETQY
>TRBJ1-5|12|few|-|TRBV6-4
ASSRGPGDQPQH
>TRBJ2-1|10|-|-|TRBV6-5
ASSYSRDGWF
>TRBJ2-2|10|-|TRBD2|TRBV19
ASSGLVGELF
>TRBJ1-1|13|once|-|TRBV5-1
ASSLGDNVGTEAF